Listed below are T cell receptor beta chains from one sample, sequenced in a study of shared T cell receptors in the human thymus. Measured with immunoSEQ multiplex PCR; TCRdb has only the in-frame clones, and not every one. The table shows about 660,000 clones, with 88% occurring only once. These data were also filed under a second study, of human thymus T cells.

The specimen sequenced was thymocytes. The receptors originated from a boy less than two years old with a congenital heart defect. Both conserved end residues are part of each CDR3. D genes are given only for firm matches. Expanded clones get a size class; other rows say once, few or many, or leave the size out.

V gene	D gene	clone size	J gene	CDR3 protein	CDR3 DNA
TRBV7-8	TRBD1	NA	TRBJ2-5	CASQSGTGETQYF	TGTGCCAGTCAATCCGGGACAGGCGAGACCCAGTACTTC
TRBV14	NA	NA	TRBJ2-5	CASSQGDNQETQYF	TGTGCCAGCAGCCAAGGGGACAACCAAGAGACCCAGTACTTC
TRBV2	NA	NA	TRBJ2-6	CASSGVGLAGANVLTF	TGTGCCAGCAGTGGGGTGGGGCTGGCTGGGGCCAACGTCCTGACTTTC
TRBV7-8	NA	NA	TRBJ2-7	CASSPSHRLGESYEQYF	TGTGCCAGCAGCCCGTCACACAGGCTAGGTGAAAGCTACGAGCAGTACTTC
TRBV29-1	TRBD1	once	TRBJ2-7	CSVEGYGQGGSYEQYF	TGCAGCGTTGAAGGTTACGGACAGGGGGGATCCTACGAGCAGTACTTC
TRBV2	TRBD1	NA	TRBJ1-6	CASKYRDSYNSPLHF	TGTGCCAGCAAGTATAGGGACAGTTACAATTCACCCCTCCACTTT
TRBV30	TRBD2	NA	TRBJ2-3	CAWSVPGLAGGPGTDTQYF	TGTGCCTGGAGTGTACCGGGGCTAGCGGGAGGGCCAGGCACAGATACGCAGTATTTT
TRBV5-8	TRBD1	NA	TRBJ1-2	CASSLVRDRPPSTNYGYTF	TGTGCCAGCAGCTTGGTTAGGGACAGGCCCCCGTCTACTAACTATGGCTACACCTTC
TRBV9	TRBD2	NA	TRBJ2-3	CASSAVAGGVPDTQYF	TGTGCCAGCAGCGCGGTAGCGGGAGGGGTCCCAGATACGCAGTATTTT
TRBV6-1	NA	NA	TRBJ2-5	CASSSGSRETQYF	TGTGCCAGCTCCTCAGGCTCTCGGGAGACCCAGTACTTC
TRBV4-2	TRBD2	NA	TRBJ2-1	CASSQDQGGTSGDNEQFF	TGTGCCAGCAGCCAAGATCAGGGTGGGACTAGCGGAGACAATGAGCAGTTCTTC
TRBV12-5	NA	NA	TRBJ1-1	CASGGEDTEAFF	TGTGCTAGTGGGGGGGAGGACACTGAAGCTTTCTTT
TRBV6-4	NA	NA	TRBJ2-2	CASSRVFPTENTGELFF	TGTGCCAGCAGCAGGGTCTTTCCGACAGAAAACACCGGGGAGCTGTTTTTT
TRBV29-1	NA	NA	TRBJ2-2	CSVTGRENTGELFF	TGCAGCGTCACAGGGAGGGAGAACACCGGGGAGCTGTTTTTT
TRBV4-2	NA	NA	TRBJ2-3	CASSQEYLQGPDSFRTDTQYF	TGTGCCAGCAGCCAAGAATATTTACAGGGCCCTGACTCATTTCGCACAGATACGCAGTATTTT
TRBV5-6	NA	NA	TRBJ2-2	CASSLSGVGELFF	TGTGCCAGCAGCTTGTCAGGGGTGGGGGAGCTGTTTTTT
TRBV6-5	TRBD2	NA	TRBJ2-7	CASRYSGSYEQYF	TGTGCCAGCAGATATAGCGGGAGCTACGAGCAGTACTTC
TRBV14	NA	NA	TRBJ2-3	CASSQVSRADTQYF	TGTGCCAGCAGCCAAGTATCTAGAGCAGATACGCAGTATTTT
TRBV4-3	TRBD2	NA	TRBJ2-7	CASSQELAGGTYEQYF	TGCGCCAGCAGCCAAGAACTAGCGGGAGGGACCTACGAGCAGTACTTC
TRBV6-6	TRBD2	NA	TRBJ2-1	CASSPAGGRYNEQFF	TGTGCCAGCAGTCCAGCGGGAGGGCGATACAATGAGCAGTTCTTC
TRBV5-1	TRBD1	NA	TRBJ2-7	CASSSWTGDSYEQYF	TGCGCCAGCAGCTCATGGACAGGCGACTCCTACGAGCAGTACTTC
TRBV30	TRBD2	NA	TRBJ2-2	CAWSVSLAGGRAGELFF	TGTGCCTGGAGTGTAAGCCTAGCGGGAGGGCGGGCCGGGGAGCTGTTTTTT
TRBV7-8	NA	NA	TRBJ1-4	CASSLRGGGVDEKLFF	TGTGCCAGCAGCTTAAGGGGAGGAGGGGTGGATGAAAAACTGTTTTTT
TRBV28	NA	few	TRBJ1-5	CASRPRQTPSNQPQHF	TGTGCCAGCAGGCCCCGACAGACCCCTAGCAATCAGCCCCAGCATTTT
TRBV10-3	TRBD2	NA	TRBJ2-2	CAISESNFPTSGRWDTGELFF	TGTGCCATCAGTGAGTCGAATTTTCCGACTAGCGGGAGGTGGGACACCGGGGAGCTGTTTTTT
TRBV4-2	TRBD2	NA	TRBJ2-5	CASSQDLGAGGLETQYF	TGTGCCAGCAGCCAAGATTTGGGAGCGGGAGGGTTAGAGACCCAGTACTTC
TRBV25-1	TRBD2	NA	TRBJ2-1	CASSWTSGRYPYNEQFF	TGTGCCAGCAGTTGGACTAGCGGGAGGTACCCCTACAATGAGCAGTTCTTC
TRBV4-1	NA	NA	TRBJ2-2	CASSVSGTGELFF	TGCGCCAGCAGCGTGAGCGGAACCGGGGAGCTGTTTTTT
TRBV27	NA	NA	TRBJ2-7	CASSLGANYEQYF	TGTGCCAGCAGTTTAGGGGCAAACTACGAGCAGTACTTC
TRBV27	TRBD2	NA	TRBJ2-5	CASSRAGGYQETQYF	TGTGCCAGCAGTAGGGCGGGAGGGTACCAAGAGACCCAGTACTTC
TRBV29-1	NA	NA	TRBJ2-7	CSVLSPGLPNYEQYF	TGCAGCGTATTATCACCGGGACTCCCGAACTACGAGCAGTACTTC
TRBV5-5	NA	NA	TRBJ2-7	CASSEIPGLASGAYEQYF	TGTGCCAGCAGCGAAATCCCCGGACTTGCTTCCGGAGCCTACGAGCAGTACTTC
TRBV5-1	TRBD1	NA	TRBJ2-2	CASSWASDRGLYGELFF	TGCGCCAGCAGCTGGGCCTCGGACAGGGGGCTTTACGGGGAGCTGTTTTTT
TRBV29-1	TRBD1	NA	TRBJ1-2	CSAAGTGPGYTF	TGCAGCGCTGCTGGGACAGGGCCTGGCTACACCTTC
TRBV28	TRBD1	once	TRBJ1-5	CASSWVGQGAGHQPQHF	TGTGCCAGCAGTTGGGTCGGACAGGGCGCAGGCCATCAGCCCCAGCATTTT
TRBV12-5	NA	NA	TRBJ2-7	CASVHAQGSYEQYF	TGTGCTAGTGTTCACGCACAGGGTTCCTACGAGCAGTACTTC
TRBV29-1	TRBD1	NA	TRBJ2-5	CSVEDDRGDETQYF	TGCAGCGTTGAAGACGACAGGGGGGATGAGACCCAGTACTTC
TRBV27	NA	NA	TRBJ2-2	CASSLIGRARELFF	TGTGCCAGCAGTTTAATTGGCAGGGCCCGGGAGCTGTTTTTT
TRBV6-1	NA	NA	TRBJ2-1	CASSEFWLYNEQFF	TGTGCCAGCAGTGAATTCTGGCTGTACAATGAGCAGTTCTTC
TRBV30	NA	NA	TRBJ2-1	CAWSVVGLAYNEQFF	TGTGCCTGGAGTGTAGTAGGCTTAGCGTACAATGAGCAGTTCTTC
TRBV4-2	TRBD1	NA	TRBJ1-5	CASSQDRGTGRFWQPQHF	TGTGCCAGCAGCCAAGATAGAGGGACAGGGAGATTCTGGCAGCCCCAGCATTTT